These T cell receptor beta chains were read from a single sample in a study of blood T cell repertoires in COVID-19. The data were produced by immunoSEQ multiplex PCR, yet TCRdb's version contains in-frame clones alone and is incomplete. The sample has some 190,000 clones, around 85% seen once. The sequenced material came from peripheral blood. All receptors come from a woman in her sixties with acute or convalescent COVID-19. Each CDR3 is given with its conserved first and last residue. A D gene is named only where the DNA matches it firmly. Rows give clone size only sometimes, using once, few, many, or a class for an expanded clone.

J: TRBJ2-3
size: -
V: TRBV24-1
D: -
DNA: TGTGCCACCAGTCTCGGCGGCGAGCCCACAGATACGCAGTATTTT
CDR3: CATSLGGEPTDTQYF

J: TRBJ2-2
size: -
V: TRBV7-6
D: TRBD1
DNA: TGTGCCAGCAGCCGCAGGACAGGGGGCCTCACCGGGGAGCTGTTTTTT
CDR3: CASSRRTGGLTGELFF

J: TRBJ2-5
size: once
V: TRBV11-3
D: -
DNA: TGTGCCAGCAGCTCGGGGGAGACCCAGTACTTC
CDR3: CASSSGETQYF

J: TRBJ1-5
size: -
V: TRBV7-9
D: TRBD1
DNA: TGTGCCAGCAGCGTTGACAGGGTAGAGCAGCCCCAGCATTTT
CDR3: CASSVDRVEQPQHF

J: TRBJ1-6
size: -
V: TRBV4-2
D: TRBD1
DNA: TGTGCCAGCAGCCAGGAGGGACAGCTCATTAATTCACCCCTCCACTTT
CDR3: CASSQEGQLINSPLHF

J: TRBJ2-3
size: -
V: TRBV28
D: TRBD2
DNA: TGTGCCAGCAGTCCCACCCTCGCGGGAGAGCCAGATACGCAGTATTTT
CDR3: CASSPTLAGEPDTQYF

J: TRBJ1-3
size: -
V: TRBV3-1/TRBV3-2
D: -
DNA: TGTGCCAGCAGCCAAGAAGGCGGGACCTCTGGAAACACCATATATTTT
CDR3: CASSQEGGTSGNTIYF

J: TRBJ1-5
size: -
V: TRBV30
D: TRBD1
DNA: TGTGCCTGGAGTTTTGGACAGGGGAATCAGCCCCAGCATTTT
CDR3: CAWSFGQGNQPQHF

J: TRBJ2-2
size: -
V: TRBV20-1
D: TRBD2
DNA: TGCAGTGCTAGTCCGGGACTAGCGGGAGTCGGGACCGGGGAGCTGTTTTTT
CDR3: CSASPGLAGVGTGELFF

J: TRBJ1-1
size: -
V: TRBV29-1
D: -
DNA: TGCAGCGTTGAAGTGTGGGGCGAAGCTTTCTTT
CDR3: CSVEVWGEAFF

J: TRBJ1-1
size: -
V: TRBV6-2/TRBV6-3
D: -
DNA: TGTGCCAGCAGTTACTCGAGGGGGTACACTGAAGCTTTCTTT
CDR3: CASSYSRGYTEAFF

J: TRBJ2-1
size: -
V: TRBV11-2
D: -
DNA: TGTGCCAGCAGCTGGGAAGGGACTTCCCTCAATGAGCAGTTCTTC
CDR3: CASSWEGTSLNEQFF

J: TRBJ2-1
size: few
V: TRBV14
D: TRBD2
DNA: TGTGCCAGCAGCCAACTAGCGGCGTCTAATGAGCAGTTCTTC
CDR3: CASSQLAASNEQFF

J: TRBJ2-2
size: few
V: TRBV7-3
D: TRBD2
DNA: TGTGCCAGCAGTCTTCTCGGCGGGAGTAACACCGGGGAGCTGTTTTTT
CDR3: CASSLLGGSNTGELFF

J: TRBJ2-7
size: -
V: TRBV27
D: TRBD2
DNA: TGTGCCAGCAGGCCCTTAGCGGGAGCCTACGAGCAGTACTTC
CDR3: CASRPLAGAYEQYF

J: TRBJ2-1
size: -
V: TRBV9
D: TRBD2
DNA: TGTGCCAGCAGCGTGGGACTAGCGGGAAACAATGAGCAGTTCTTC
CDR3: CASSVGLAGNNEQFF

J: TRBJ1-4
size: -
V: TRBV7-9
D: -
DNA: TGTGCCAGCAGCTTAGCCCGAGGTATTACGAGTGAAAAACTGTTTTTT
CDR3: CASSLARGITSEKLFF

J: TRBJ1-3
size: -
V: TRBV6-5
D: TRBD1
DNA: TGTGCCAGCAGTCACCGGGACAGTTTTGGAAACACCATATATTTT
CDR3: CASSHRDSFGNTIYF

J: TRBJ2-1
size: -
V: TRBV7-9
D: TRBD2
DNA: TGTGCCAGCAGCTTAGGTCGGCTAGCGGCCTACAATGAGCAGTTCTTC
CDR3: CASSLGRLAAYNEQFF

J: TRBJ2-4
size: -
V: TRBV7-2
D: -
DNA: TGTGCCAGCAGCTTAGTCGGAGGAGGTAATGCCAAAAACATTCAGTACTTC
CDR3: CASSLVGGGNAKNIQYF

J: TRBJ1-2
size: once
V: TRBV18
D: -
DNA: TGTGCCAGCTCACCACCCGTTCGGGCGGGTGGCTACACCTTC
CDR3: CASSPPVRAGGYTF

J: TRBJ2-1
size: once
V: TRBV5-1
D: TRBD2
DNA: TGCGCCAGCAGCGGCGCGACTAGCGGGAAGTACAATGAGCAGTTCTTC
CDR3: CASSGATSGKYNEQFF

J: TRBJ1-5
size: -
V: TRBV10-3
D: TRBD1
DNA: TGTGCCATCAGTGACGGACAGGGTGCTCAGCCCCAGCATTTT
CDR3: CAISDGQGAQPQHF

J: TRBJ2-1
size: -
V: TRBV24-1
D: -
DNA: TGTGCCACCAGTGATTTGGGGGGGGCGCCTAATGAGCAGTTCTTC
CDR3: CATSDLGGAPNEQFF

J: TRBJ1-4
size: -
V: TRBV28
D: -
DNA: TGTGCCAGCAGTTCCCCCGGGACACCAACTAATGAAAAACTGTTTTTT
CDR3: CASSSPGTPTNEKLFF

J: TRBJ1-1
size: -
V: TRBV15
D: -
DNA: TGTGCCACCAGCACTAGGCAGGGAAAGCACACTGAAGCTTTCTTT
CDR3: CATSTRQGKHTEAFF

J: TRBJ1-6
size: -
V: TRBV6-5
D: TRBD1
DNA: TGTGCCAGCAGCTCGACAGGGTTACATAATTCACCCCTCCACTTT
CDR3: CASSSTGLHNSPLHF

J: TRBJ1-1
size: -
V: TRBV24-1
D: -
DNA: TGTGCCACCAGTGTAGGACAGAGGGCTTTCTTT
CDR3: CATSVGQRAFF

J: TRBJ1-5
size: -
V: TRBV5-5
D: TRBD1
DNA: TGTGCCAGCAGCTTGCGGACAGGGACTCAGCCCCAGCATTTT
CDR3: CASSLRTGTQPQHF

J: TRBJ2-2
size: -
V: TRBV29-1
D: -
DNA: TGCAGCGCGCAGAACACCGGGGAGCTGTTTTTT
CDR3: CSAQNTGELFF

J: TRBJ1-2
size: -
V: TRBV6-5
D: TRBD1
DNA: TGTGCCAGCAGCTTCGAGAGGACAGGAGACTATGGCTACACCTTC
CDR3: CASSFERTGDYGYTF

J: TRBJ2-6
size: -
V: TRBV28
D: -
DNA: TGTGCCAGCAGTTCGCGGAGCTCTGGGGCCAACGTCCTGACTTTC
CDR3: CASSSRSSGANVLTF

J: TRBJ1-2
size: -
V: TRBV10-3
D: TRBD1
DNA: TGTGCCATCAGCGTGGACAGGGCTTCAAATGGCTACACCTTC
CDR3: CAISVDRASNGYTF

J: TRBJ2-5
size: -
V: TRBV30
D: -
DNA: TGTGCCTGGCATAGCGTCCAAGAGACCCAGTACTTC
CDR3: CAWHSVQETQYF

J: TRBJ2-6
size: -
V: TRBV6-1
D: TRBD2
DNA: TGTGCCAGCAGTGAACTTCTAGCGGGAGGATTTGGGGCCAACGTCCTGACTTTC
CDR3: CASSELLAGGFGANVLTF

J: TRBJ2-3
size: -
V: TRBV29-1
D: TRBD1
DNA: TGCAGCGTTGAGGAGGACAGGACCACAGATACGCAGTATTTT
CDR3: CSVEEDRTTDTQYF

J: TRBJ2-5
size: -
V: TRBV7-2
D: TRBD2
DNA: TGTGCCAGCAGCCTAGCGGGAGGGGAAGAGACCCAGTACTTC
CDR3: CASSLAGGEETQYF

J: TRBJ1-2
size: -
V: TRBV19
D: TRBD1
DNA: TGTGCCAGTAGTACTGGACAGGGCGCTCATGGCTACACCTTC
CDR3: CASSTGQGAHGYTF

J: TRBJ1-1
size: -
V: TRBV2
D: -
DNA: TGTGCCAGCAGTGCTTGGACATCTGAAGCTTTCTTT
CDR3: CASSAWTSEAFF

J: TRBJ1-5
size: -
V: TRBV6-1
D: TRBD1
DNA: TGTGCCAGCAGTGAGGGACAGGGGAACAATCAGCCCCAGCATTTT
CDR3: CASSEGQGNNQPQHF

J: TRBJ1-3
size: -
V: TRBV28
D: -
DNA: TGTGCCAGCAGCCTCCTCTCTGGAAACACCATATATTTT
CDR3: CASSLLSGNTIYF

J: TRBJ1-5
size: -
V: TRBV2
D: -
DNA: TGTGCCAGCAGTGAGGAGGTTCGGCCCCAGCATTTT
CDR3: CASSEEVRPQHF

J: TRBJ2-1
size: -
V: TRBV13
D: TRBD2
DNA: TGTGCCAGCAGCTTAGCACTAGCGGGAGGAAAGGAGCAGTTCTTC
CDR3: CASSLALAGGKEQFF

J: TRBJ2-1
size: -
V: TRBV5-1
D: TRBD2
DNA: TGCGCCAGCCAGACGACTAGCGGGATCCAGCATGAGCAGTTCTTC
CDR3: CASQTTSGIQHEQFF

J: TRBJ1-5
size: -
V: TRBV12-3/TRBV12-4
D: -
DNA: TGTGCCAGCAGTCACTCCCAACAGCCCCAGCATTTT
CDR3: CASSHSQQPQHF

J: TRBJ1-4
size: -
V: TRBV5-1
D: -
DNA: TGCGCCAGCAGCCGGGACTCCACAACTAATGAAAAGCTGTTTTTT
CDR3: CASSRDSTTNEKLFF

J: TRBJ1-6
size: -
V: TRBV2
D: -
DNA: TGTGCCAGCAGTGGATCGGGGGATTCACCCCTCCACTTT
CDR3: CASSGSGDSPLHF

J: TRBJ1-1
size: -
V: TRBV6-5
D: -
DNA: TGTGCCAGCAGTTTTCTGGGGGGGCGGGTTGAAGCTTTCTTT
CDR3: CASSFLGGRVEAFF

J: TRBJ1-3
size: -
V: TRBV5-1
D: TRBD1
DNA: TGCGCCAGCTCCGGGACAGCTAATCCGCGGGACACCATATATTTT
CDR3: CASSGTANPRDTIYF

J: TRBJ1-4
size: -
V: TRBV30
D: -
DNA: TGTGCCTGGAGTGTCCAGGGTTGGGGTGAAAAACTGTTTTTT
CDR3: CAWSVQGWGEKLFF

J: TRBJ2-2
size: -
V: TRBV2
D: TRBD1
DNA: TGTGCCAGCAAAGCGAGGGACAGTAACACCGGGGAGCTGTTTTTT
CDR3: CASKARDSNTGELFF

J: TRBJ1-1
size: once
V: TRBV18
D: TRBD1
DNA: TGTGCCAGCTCACCAGGAAGGGGGCCGAACACTGAAGCTTTCTTT
CDR3: CASSPGRGPNTEAFF

J: TRBJ1-1
size: -
V: TRBV11-2
D: -
DNA: TGTGCCAGCAGCTTAGGAGCCGGGAACACTGAAGCTTTCTTT
CDR3: CASSLGAGNTEAFF

J: TRBJ1-1
size: -
V: TRBV5-1
D: -
DNA: TGCGCCAGCAGCCTCCCTACAGGGAACACTGAAGCTTTCTTT
CDR3: CASSLPTGNTEAFF

J: TRBJ1-3
size: -
V: TRBV5-6
D: -
DNA: TGTGCCAGCAGCTTCACACCCTCTGGAAACACCATATATTTT
CDR3: CASSFTPSGNTIYF